This T cell receptor (beta chain) was documented in a study of blood T cell repertoires in COVID-19. Across the study: Acute and convalescent COVID-19 samples came from the United States, Italy and Spain.

Original methodology: Amplification from reference gene primers served as the basis for estimated nucleated cell counts. Clones were sequenced by immunoSEQ multiplex PCR, and TCRdb holds only the in-frame ones, with some missing. That table supplies the V and J calls and clone size; D and trimming were determined from the DNA. The sample lists approximately 150,000 clones, 83% seen once, with 2% to 2.5% in the top ten. Between the trimmed V and J ends, which lost 2 bases and 3 bases, there was a span of 7 bases. CDR3 length equals 13 residues. CDR1 and CDR2 from the germline V gene are LNHDA and SQIVND (reference sequence).

The rearrangement joins TRBV19 to TRBJ1-1, with unresolved D. This TCR derives from a woman older than 75 with acute or convalescent COVID-19. Sequenced material: peripheral blood. This CDR3 reads CASSINRDTEAFF. The CDR3 DNA sequence: TGTGCCAGTAGTATAAACAGAGACACTGAAGCTTTCTTT.